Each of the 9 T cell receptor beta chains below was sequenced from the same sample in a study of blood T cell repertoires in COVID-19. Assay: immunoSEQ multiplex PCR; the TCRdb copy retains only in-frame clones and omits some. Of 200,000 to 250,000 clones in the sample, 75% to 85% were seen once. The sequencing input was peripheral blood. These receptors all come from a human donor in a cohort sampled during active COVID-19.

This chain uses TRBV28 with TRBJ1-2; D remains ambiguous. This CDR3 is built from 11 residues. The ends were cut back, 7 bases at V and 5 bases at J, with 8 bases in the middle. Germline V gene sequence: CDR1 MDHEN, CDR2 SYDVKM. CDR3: CASNTLYGYTF. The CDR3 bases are TGTGCCAGCAATACTTTATATGGCTACACCTTC.

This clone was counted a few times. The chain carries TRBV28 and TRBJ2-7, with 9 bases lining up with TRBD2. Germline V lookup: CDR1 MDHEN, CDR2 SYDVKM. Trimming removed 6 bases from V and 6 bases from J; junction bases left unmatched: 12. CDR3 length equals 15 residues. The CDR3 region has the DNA TGTGCCAGCAGCCGCTTAGCGGGGGCTCAAAGCGAGCAGTACTTC. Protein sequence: CASSRLAGAQSEQYF.

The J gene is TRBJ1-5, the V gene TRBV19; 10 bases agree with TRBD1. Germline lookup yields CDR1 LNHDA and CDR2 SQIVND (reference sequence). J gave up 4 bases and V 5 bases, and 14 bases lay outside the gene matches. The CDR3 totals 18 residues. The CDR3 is CASSPLGGDRGGNQPQHF. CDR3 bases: TGTGCCAGTAGTCCTCTCGGTGGGGACAGGGGAGGGAATCAGCCCCAGCATTTT.

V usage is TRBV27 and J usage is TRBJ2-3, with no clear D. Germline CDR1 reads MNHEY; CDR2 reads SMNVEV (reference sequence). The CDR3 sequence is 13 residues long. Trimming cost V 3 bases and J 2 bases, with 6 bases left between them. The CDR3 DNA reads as TGTGCCAGCAGTTTCACACACACAGATACGCAGTATTTT. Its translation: CASSFTHTDTQYF.

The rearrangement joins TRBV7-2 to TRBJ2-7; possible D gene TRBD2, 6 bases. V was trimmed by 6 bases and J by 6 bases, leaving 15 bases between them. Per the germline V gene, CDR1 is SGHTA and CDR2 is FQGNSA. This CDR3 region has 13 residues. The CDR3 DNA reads TGTGCCAGCAGTCCGGGACTGAAAGGCGAGCAGTACTTC. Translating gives CASSPGLKGEQYF.

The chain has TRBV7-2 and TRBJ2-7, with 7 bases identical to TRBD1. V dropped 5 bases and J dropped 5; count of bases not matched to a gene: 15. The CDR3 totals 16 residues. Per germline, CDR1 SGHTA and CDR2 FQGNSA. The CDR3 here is CASSPRSGRQGNEQYF. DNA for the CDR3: TGTGCCAGCAGCCCGCGGTCAGGGAGACAGGGAAACGAGCAGTACTTC.

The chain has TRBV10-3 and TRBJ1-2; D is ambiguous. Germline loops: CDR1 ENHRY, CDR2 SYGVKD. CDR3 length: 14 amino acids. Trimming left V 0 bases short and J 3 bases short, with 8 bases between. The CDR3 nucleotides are TGTGCCATCAGTGAGTCCTGGGGAGACTATGGCTACACCTTC. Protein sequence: CAISESWGDYGYTF.

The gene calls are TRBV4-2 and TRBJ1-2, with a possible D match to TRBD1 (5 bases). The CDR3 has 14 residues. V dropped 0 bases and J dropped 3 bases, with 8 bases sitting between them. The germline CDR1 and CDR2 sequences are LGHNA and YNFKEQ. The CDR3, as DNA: TGTGCCAGCAGCCAAGACGGGGGTGACTATGGCTACACCTTC. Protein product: CASSQDGGDYGYTF.

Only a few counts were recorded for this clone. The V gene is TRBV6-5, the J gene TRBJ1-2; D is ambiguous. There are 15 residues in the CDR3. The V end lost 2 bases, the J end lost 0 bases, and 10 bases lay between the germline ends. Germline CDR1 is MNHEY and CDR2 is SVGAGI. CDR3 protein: CASSYVQDSNYGYTF. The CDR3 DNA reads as TGTGCCAGCAGTTACGTTCAGGACTCTAACTATGGCTACACCTTC.